A selection of T cell receptor beta chains follows, all from one sample in a study of shared clonotypes between healthy human individuals. Clones were read by immunoSEQ multiplex PCR, and TCRdb kept only the in-frame ones, dropping some. The sample consists of around 2,000,000 clones, roughly 96% of them appearing once. Sequencing was carried out using naive CD4+ T cells sorted from blood. The receptors come from a man in his late teens or twenties in good health. Each CDR3 is given with its conserved first and last residue. Each record gives: clone size, J gene, D gene, V gene, CDR3 DNA, CDR3 protein. The D gene is left open where the match is weak. Expanded clones get a size class; other rows say once, few or many, or leave the size out.

>.|TRBJ2-7|.|TRBV6-5
TGTGCCAGCAGTTACTCGTACGAGGGGACCTACGAGCAGTACTTC
CASSYSYEGTYEQYF
>.|TRBJ2-1|TRBD2|TRBV6-5
TGTGCCAGCAGTTACGGACTAGCAGGGTCGTATGAGCAGTTCTTC
CASSYGLAGSYEQFF
>.|TRBJ2-3|.|TRBV7-2
TGTGCCAGCAGCTTAGCTCTAGGCCTAGTCACAGATACGCAGTATTTT
CASSLALGLVTDTQYF
>.|TRBJ2-2|.|TRBV2
TGTGCCAGCAGTGAATCCCCGGGGGCAGGGGAGCTGTTTTTT
CASSESPGAGELFF
>.|TRBJ1-2|TRBD1|TRBV6-1
TGTGCCAGCCTGTCCAGGGGGCGAGATGGCTACACCTTC
CASLSRGRDGYTF
>.|TRBJ2-7|.|TRBV20-1
TGCAGCACCCCCTCGGGACGCGAGCAGTACTTC
CSTPSGREQYF
>.|TRBJ1-6|.|TRBV5-4
TGTGCCAGCAGCTTGGAGGGGTCTAGGGGATCACCCCTCCACTTT
CASSLEGSRGSPLHF
>.|TRBJ2-7|TRBD2|TRBV7-2
TGTGCCAGCAGCCCGCTTACTAGCGGGAGATCCCCCCACGAGCAGTACTTC
CASSPLTSGRSPHEQYF
>.|TRBJ2-7|TRBD1|TRBV5-1
TGCGCCAGCAGCTTGGGCGGACAGGGGCGCGAGCAGTACTTC
CASSLGGQGREQYF
>.|TRBJ2-7|.|TRBV15
TGTGCCACCAGCAGAGATCAGGGCAAAAAATACGAGCAGTACTTC
CATSRDQGKKYEQYF
>.|TRBJ1-5|.|TRBV6-6
TGTGCCAGCAGTTACCCAGAGACAAATCAGCCCCAGCATTTT
CASSYPETNQPQHF
>once|TRBJ1-1|.|TRBV5-1
TGCGCCAGCAGCTTGGGGGGGACCAATCAGAACACTGAAGCTTTCTTT
CASSLGGTNQNTEAFF
>.|TRBJ2-1|.|TRBV11-2
TGTGCCAGCAGCTCAATCGGGGGCCCCTACAATGAGCAGTTCTTC
CASSSIGGPYNEQFF
>.|TRBJ2-7|TRBD2|TRBV19
TGTGCCAGTAGTCTAGCGGGAGGTCTCGAGCAGTACTTC
CASSLAGGLEQYF
>.|TRBJ2-3|.|TRBV6-6
TGTGCCAGCAAAGGGACATCTAGCACAGATACGCAGTATTTT
CASKGTSSTDTQYF
>.|TRBJ2-3|.|TRBV6-6
TGTGCCAGCAGCCGGGTCTACCAAGGGGGAGATACGCAGTATTTT
CASSRVYQGGDTQYF
>.|TRBJ2-5|.|TRBV5-1
TGCGCCAGCAGCCCCTCCGAGGGGTTGGAGACCCAGTACTTC
CASSPSEGLETQYF
>.|TRBJ1-3|.|TRBV7-9
TGTGCCAGCACTTGGGGATCATCTGGAAACACCATATATTTT
CASTWGSSGNTIYF
>.|TRBJ2-2|TRBD1|TRBV5-4
TGTGCCAGCAGCTTTACGGGACAGGGTACCGGGGAGCTGTTTTTT
CASSFTGQGTGELFF
>.|TRBJ2-3|.|TRBV5-1
TGCGCCAGCACTGTGGAGGGCACAGATACGCAGTATTTT
CASTVEGTDTQYF